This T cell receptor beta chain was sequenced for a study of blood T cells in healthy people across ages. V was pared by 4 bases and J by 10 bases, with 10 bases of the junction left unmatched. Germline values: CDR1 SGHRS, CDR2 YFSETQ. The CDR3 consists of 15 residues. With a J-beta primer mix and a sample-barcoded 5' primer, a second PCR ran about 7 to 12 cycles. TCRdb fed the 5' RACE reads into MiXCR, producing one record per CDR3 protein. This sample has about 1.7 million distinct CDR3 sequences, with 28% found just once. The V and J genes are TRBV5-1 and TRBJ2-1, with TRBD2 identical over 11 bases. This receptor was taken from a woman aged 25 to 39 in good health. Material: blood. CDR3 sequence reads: CASSQGTSGTYEQFF. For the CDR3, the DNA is TGCGCCAGCAGCCAAGGGACTAGCGGCACCTACGAGCAGTTCTTC.